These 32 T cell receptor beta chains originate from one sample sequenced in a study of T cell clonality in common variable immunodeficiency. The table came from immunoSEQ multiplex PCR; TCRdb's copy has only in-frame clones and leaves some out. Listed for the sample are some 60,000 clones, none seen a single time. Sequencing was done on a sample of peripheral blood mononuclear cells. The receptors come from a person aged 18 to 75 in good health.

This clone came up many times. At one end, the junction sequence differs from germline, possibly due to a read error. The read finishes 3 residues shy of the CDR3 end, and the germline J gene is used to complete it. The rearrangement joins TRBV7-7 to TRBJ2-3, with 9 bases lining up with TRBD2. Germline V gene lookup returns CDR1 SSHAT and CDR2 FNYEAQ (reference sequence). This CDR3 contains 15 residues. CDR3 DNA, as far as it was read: TGTGCTAGCAGCTTACTGGCGGGAGGGATAGATACG. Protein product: CASSLLAGGIDT. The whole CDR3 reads CASSLLAGGIDTQYF.

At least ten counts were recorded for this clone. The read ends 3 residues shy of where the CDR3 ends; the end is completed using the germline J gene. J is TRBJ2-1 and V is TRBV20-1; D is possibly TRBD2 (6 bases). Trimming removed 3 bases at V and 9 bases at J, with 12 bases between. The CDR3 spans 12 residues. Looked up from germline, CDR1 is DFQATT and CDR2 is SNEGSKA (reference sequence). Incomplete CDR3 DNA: TGCAGTGCTAGCCCGGGGGTGGGTGAG. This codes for CSASPGVGE. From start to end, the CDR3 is CSASPGVGEQFF.

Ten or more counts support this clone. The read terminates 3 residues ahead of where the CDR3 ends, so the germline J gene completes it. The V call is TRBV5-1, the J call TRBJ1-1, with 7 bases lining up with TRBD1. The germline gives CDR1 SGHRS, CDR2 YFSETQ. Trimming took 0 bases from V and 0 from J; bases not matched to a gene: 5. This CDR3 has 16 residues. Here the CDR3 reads CASSLGQGLMNTEAFF. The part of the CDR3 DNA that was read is TGCGCCAGCAGCTTGGGACAGGGCCTCATGAACACTGAA.

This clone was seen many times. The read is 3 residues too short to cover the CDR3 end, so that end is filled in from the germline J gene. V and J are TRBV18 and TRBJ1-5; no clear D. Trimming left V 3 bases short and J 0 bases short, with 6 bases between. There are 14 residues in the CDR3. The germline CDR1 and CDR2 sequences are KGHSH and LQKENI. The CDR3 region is CASSPQDSNQPQHF. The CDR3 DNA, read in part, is TGTGCCAGCTCACCGCAGGATAGCAATCAGCCC. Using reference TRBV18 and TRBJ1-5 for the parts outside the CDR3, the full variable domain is NAGVMQNPRHLVRRRGQEARLRCSPMKGHSHVYWYRQLPEEGLKFMVYLQKENIIDESGMPKERFSAEFPKEGPSILRIQQVVRGDSAAYFCASSPQDSNQPQHFGDGTRLSIL.

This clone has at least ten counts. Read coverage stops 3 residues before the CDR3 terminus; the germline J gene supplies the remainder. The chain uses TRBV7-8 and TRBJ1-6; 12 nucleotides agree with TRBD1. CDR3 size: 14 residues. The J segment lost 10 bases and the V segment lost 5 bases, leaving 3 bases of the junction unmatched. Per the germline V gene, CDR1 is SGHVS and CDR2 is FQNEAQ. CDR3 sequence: CASSPGQGASPLHF. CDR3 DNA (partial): TGTGCCAGCAGCCCGGGACAGGGGGCATCACCC.

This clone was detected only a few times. This CDR3 is CASSHFSPRNSPLHF. The sequenced part of the CDR3 DNA is TGTGCCAGCAGCCATTTTAGTCCGCGGAATTCACCC. The rearrangement uses TRBV11-2 and TRBJ1-6; D not certain. The CDR3 end lies 3 residues beyond the end of the read and is filled in from the germline J gene. The CDR3 runs to 15 residues. Germline CDR1 SGHAT, CDR2 FQNNGV. V was cut by 5 bases and J by 7 bases, with 15 bases left in between.

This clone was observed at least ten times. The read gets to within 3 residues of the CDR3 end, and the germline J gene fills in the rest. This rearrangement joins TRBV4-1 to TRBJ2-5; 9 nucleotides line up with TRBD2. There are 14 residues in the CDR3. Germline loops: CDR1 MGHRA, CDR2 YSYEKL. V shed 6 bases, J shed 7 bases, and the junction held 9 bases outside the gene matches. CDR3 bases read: TGCGCCAGCAGGGACGGGACTAGCCTCGGGACC. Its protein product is CASRDGTSLGT. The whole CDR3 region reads CASRDGTSLGTQYF.

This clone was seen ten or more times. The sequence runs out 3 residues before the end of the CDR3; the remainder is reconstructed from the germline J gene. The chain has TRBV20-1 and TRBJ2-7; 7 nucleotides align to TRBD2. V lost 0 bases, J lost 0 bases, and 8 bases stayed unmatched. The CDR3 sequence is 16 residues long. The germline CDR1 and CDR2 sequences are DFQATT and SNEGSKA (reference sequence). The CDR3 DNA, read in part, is TGCAGTGCTAGAGATTATAGCGGGTATAGCTCCTACGAG. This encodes CSARDYSGYSSYE. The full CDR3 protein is CSARDYSGYSSYEQYF.

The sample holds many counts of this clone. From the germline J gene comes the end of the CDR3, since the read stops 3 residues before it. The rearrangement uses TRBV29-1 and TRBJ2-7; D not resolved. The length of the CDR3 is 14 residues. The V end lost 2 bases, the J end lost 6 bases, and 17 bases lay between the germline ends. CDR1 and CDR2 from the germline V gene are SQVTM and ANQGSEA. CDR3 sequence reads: CSVERPNSKGEQYF. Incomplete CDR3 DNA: TGCAGCGTTGAACGACCCAACTCGAAGGGCGAG.

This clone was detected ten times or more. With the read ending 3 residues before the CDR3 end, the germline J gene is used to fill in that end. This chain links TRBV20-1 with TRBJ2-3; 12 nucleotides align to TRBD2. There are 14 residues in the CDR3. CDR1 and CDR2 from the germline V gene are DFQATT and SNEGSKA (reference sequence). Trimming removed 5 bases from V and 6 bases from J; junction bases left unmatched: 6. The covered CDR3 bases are TGCAGTGCTTATACTAGCGGGAGGACTGATACG. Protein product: CSAYTSGRTDT. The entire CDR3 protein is CSAYTSGRTDTQYF.

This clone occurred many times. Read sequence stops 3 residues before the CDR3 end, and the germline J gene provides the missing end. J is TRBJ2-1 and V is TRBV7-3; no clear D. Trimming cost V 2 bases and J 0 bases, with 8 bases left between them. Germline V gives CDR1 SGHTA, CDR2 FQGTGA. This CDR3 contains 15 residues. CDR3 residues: CASSLLLSSYNEQFF. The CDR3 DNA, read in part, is TGTGCCAGCAGCTTATTACTGAGCTCCTACAATGAG.

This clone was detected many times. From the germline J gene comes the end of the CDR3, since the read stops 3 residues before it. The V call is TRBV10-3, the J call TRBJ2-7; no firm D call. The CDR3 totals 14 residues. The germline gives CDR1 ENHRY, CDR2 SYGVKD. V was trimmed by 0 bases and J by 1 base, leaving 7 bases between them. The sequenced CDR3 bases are TGTGCCATCAGTGAGTCGTACAGTTCCTACGAG. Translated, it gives CAISESYSSYE. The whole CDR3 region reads CAISESYSSYEQYF.

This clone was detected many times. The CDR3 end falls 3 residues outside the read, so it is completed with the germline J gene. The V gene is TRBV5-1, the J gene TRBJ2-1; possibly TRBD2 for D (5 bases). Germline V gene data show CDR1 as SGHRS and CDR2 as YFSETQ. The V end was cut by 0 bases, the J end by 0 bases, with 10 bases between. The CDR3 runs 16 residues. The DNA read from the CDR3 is TGCGCCAGCAGCTTGGAAGCGGCAAGCTCCTACAATGAG. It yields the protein CASSLEAASSYNE. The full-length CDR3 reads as CASSLEAASSYNEQFF.

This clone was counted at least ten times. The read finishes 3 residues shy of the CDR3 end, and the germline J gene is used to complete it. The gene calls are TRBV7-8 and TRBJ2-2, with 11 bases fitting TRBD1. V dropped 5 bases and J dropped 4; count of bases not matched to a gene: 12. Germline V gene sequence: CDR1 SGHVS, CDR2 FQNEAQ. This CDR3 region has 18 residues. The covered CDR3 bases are TGTGCCAGCAGCGGGGGACAGGGGGTCGTTCTTTTCACCGGGGAG. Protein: CASSGGQGVVLFTGE. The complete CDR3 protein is CASSGGQGVVLFTGELFF.

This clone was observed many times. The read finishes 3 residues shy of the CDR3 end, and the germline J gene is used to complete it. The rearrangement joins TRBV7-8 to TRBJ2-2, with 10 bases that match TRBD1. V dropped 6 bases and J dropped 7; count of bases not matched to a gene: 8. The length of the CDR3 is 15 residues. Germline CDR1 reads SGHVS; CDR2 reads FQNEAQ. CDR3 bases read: TGTGCCAGCAGTCGACAGGGGGCGAGTGTCGGGGAG. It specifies CASSRQGASVGE. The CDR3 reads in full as CASSRQGASVGELFF.

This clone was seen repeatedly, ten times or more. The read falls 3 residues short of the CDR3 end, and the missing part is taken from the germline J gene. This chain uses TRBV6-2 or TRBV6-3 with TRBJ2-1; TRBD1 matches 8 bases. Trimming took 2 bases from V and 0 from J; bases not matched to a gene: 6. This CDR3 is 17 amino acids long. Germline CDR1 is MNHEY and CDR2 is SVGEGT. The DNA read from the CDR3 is TGTGCCAGCAGTTACCCGGGACAGGCAAGCTCCTACAATGAG. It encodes CASSYPGQASSYNE. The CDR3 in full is CASSYPGQASSYNEQFF.

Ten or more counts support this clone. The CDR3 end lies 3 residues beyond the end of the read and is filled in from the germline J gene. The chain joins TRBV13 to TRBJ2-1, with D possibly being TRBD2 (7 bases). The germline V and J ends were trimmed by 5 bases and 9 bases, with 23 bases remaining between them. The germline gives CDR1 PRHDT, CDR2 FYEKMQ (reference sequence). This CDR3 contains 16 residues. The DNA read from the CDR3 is TGTGCCAGCAGCCCCCGGGACAACCGAGGGAGGGCTGAG. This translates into CASSPRDNRGRAE. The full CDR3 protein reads CASSPRDNRGRAEQFF.

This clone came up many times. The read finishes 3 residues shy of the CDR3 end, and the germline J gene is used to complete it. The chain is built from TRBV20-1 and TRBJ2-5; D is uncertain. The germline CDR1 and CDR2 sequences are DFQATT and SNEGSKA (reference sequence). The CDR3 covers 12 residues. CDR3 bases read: TGCAGCGTCATACAGTACCAAGAGACC. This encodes CSVIQYQET. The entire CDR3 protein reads CSVIQYQETQYF.

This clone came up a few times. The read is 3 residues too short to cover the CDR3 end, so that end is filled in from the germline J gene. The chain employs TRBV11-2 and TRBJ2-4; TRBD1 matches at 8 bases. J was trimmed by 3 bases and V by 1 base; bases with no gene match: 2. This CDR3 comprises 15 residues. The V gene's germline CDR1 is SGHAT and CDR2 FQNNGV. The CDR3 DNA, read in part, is TGTGCCAGCAGCTTAGGGACAGGGCACAAAAACATT. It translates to CASSLGTGHKNI. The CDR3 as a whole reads CASSLGTGHKNIQYF.

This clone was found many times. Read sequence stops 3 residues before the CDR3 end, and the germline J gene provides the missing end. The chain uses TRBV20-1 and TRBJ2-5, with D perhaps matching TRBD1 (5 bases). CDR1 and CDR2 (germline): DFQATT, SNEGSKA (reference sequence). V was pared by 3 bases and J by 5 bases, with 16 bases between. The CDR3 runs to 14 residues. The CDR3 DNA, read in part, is TGCAGTGCTAGTACACAGGATGGTTGGGAGACC. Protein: CSASTQDGWET. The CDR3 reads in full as CSASTQDGWETQYF.

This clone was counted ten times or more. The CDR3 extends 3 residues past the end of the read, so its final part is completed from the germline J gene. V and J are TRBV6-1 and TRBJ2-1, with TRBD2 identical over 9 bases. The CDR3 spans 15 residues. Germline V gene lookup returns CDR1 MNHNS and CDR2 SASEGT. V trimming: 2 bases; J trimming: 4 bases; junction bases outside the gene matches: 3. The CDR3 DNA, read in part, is TGTGCCAGCAGTGAAAGTAGCGGGGGATACAATGAG. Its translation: CASSESSGGYNE. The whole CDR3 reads CASSESSGGYNEQFF.

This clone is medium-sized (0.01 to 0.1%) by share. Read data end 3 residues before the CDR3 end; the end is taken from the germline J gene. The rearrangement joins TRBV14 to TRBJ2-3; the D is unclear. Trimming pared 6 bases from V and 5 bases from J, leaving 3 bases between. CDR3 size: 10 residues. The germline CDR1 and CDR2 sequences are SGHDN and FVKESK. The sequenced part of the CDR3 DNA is TGTGCCAGCAGTAGAGATACG. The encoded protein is CASSRDT. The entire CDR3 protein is CASSRDTQYF.

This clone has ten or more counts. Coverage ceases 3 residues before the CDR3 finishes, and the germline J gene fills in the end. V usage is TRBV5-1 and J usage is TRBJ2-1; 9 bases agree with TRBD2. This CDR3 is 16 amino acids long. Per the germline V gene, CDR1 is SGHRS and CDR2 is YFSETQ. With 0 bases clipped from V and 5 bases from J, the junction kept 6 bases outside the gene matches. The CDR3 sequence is CASSLADTSGHNEQFF. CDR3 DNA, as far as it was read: TGCGCCAGCAGCTTGGCGGATACTAGCGGGCACAATGAG.

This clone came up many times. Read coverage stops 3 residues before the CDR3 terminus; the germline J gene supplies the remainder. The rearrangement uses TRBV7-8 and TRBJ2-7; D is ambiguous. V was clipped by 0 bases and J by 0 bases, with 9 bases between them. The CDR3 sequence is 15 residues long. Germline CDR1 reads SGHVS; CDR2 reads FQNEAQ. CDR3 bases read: TGTGCCAGCAGCTTAGCGCTTGGCCCCTCCTACGAG. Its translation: CASSLALGPSYE. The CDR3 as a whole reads CASSLALGPSYEQYF. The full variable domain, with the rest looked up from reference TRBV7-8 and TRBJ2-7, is GAGVSQSPRYKVAKRGQDVALRCDPISGHVSLFWYQQALGQGPEFLTYFQNEAQLDKSGLPSDRFFAERPEGSVSTLKIQRTQQEDSAVYLCASSLALGPSYEQYFGPGTRLTVT.

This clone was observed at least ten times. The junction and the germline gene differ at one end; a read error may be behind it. CDR3 DNA, as far as it was read: TGCGCCAGCAGCCAGGTTGACAGGGCCCCTGAA. It specifies CASSQVDRAPE. The full CDR3 reads CASSQVDRAPEAFF. The gene calls are TRBV4-2 and TRBJ1-1; TRBD1 agrees at 7 bases. The read terminates 3 residues ahead of where the CDR3 ends, so the germline J gene completes it. Looked up from germline, CDR1 is LGHNA and CDR2 is YNFKEQ. CDR3 length: 14 amino acids.

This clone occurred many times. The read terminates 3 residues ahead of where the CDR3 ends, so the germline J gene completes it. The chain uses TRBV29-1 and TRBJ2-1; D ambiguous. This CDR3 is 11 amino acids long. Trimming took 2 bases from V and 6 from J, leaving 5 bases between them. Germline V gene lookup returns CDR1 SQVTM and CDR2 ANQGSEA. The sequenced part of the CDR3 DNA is TGCAGCGTTGAAATCTTCAATGAG. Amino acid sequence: CSVEIFNE. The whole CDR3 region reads CSVEIFNEQFF.

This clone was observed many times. Incomplete CDR3 DNA: TGTGCCAGCAGCAGGAGAGCGGGGCCCTACAATGAG. This encodes CASSRRAGPYNE. The full CDR3 protein reads CASSRRAGPYNEQFF. The genes are TRBV11-2 and TRBJ2-1; 7 nucleotides agree with TRBD2. The read ends 3 residues shy of where the CDR3 ends; the end is completed using the germline J gene. This CDR3 has 15 residues. Per germline, CDR1 SGHAT and CDR2 FQNNGV. The ends lost 5 bases at V and 2 bases at J; junction bases unmatched: 6.

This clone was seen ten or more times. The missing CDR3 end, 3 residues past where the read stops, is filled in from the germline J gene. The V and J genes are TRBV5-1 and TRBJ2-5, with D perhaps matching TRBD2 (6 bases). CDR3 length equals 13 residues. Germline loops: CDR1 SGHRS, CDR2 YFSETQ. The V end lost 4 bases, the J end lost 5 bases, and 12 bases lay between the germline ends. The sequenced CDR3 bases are TGCGCCAGCAGCGCGGGGAAGGGGGAGACC. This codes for CASSAGKGET. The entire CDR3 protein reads CASSAGKGETQYF.

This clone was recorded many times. The covered CDR3 bases are TGTGCCAGCTCGCGGATAACGACAGGGGCCGGTTACTACGAG. Amino acid sequence: CASSRITTGAGYYE. The full CDR3 protein reads CASSRITTGAGYYEQYF. The chain uses TRBV18 and TRBJ2-7; 8 nucleotides match TRBD1. The missing CDR3 end, 3 residues past where the read stops, is filled in from the germline J gene. CDR1 and CDR2 from the germline V gene are KGHSH and LQKENI. This CDR3 is built from 17 residues. Trimming at V came to 6 bases and at J to 3 bases, leaving 16 bases not matched to a gene. The whole variable domain, remainder taken from reference TRBV18 and TRBJ2-7, is NAGVMQNPRHLVRRRGQEARLRCSPMKGHSHVYWYRQLPEEGLKFMVYLQKENIIDESGMPKERFSAEFPKEGPSILRIQQVVRGDSAAYFCASSRITTGAGYYEQYFGPGTRLTVT.

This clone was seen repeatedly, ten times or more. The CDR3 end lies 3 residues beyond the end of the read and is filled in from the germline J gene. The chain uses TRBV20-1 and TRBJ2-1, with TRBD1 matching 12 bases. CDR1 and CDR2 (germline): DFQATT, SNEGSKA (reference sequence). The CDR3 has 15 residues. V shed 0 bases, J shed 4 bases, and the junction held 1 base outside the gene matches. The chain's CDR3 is CSAREGQGAYNEQFF. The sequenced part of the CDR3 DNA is TGCAGTGCTAGAGAGGGACAGGGGGCGTACAATGAG.

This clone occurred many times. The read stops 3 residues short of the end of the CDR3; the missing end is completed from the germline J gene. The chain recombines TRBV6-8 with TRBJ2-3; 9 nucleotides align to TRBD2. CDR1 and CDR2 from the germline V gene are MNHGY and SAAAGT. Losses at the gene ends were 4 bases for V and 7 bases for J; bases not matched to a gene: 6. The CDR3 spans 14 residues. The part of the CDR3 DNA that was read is TGTGCCAGCAGTTTTCTAGCGGGACTGAATACG. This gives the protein CASSFLAGLNT. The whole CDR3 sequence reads CASSFLAGLNTQYF.

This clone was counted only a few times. Incomplete CDR3 DNA: TGTGCCAGCAGTTCCGGACTAGCGGGAGGGCCCTACGAG. Amino acids: CASSSGLAGGPYE. The full CDR3 reads CASSSGLAGGPYEQYF. The chain employs TRBV27 and TRBJ2-7, with 15 bases that match TRBD2. Read data end 3 residues before the CDR3 end; the end is taken from the germline J gene. V gave up 4 bases and J gave up 2 bases; unmatched junction bases: 3. The CDR3 contains 16 residues. Germline lookup yields CDR1 MNHEY and CDR2 SMNVEV (reference sequence).